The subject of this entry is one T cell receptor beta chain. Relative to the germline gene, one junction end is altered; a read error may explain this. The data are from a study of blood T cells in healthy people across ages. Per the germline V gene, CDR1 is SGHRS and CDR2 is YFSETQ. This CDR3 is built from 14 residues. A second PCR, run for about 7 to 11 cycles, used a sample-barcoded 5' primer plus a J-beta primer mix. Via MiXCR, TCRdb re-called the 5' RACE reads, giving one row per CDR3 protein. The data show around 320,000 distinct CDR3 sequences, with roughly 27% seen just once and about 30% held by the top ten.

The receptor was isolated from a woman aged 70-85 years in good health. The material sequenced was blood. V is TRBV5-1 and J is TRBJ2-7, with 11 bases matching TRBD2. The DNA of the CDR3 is TGCGCCAACAGCTTGGGGACTAGCGGCTACGAGCAGTACTTC. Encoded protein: CANSLGTSGYEQYF.